What follows are 18 T cell receptor beta chains derived from one specimen sequenced in a study of T cell changes during pregnancy in multiple sclerosis (dated by TCRdb to the late 2010s). The receptor library was made with the immunoSEQ multiplex PCR assay. Imported from immuneACCESS, the table was reduced by TCRdb to in-frame sequences with V and J called. These copies leave out some clones; in studies compared against another copy, an unresolved V gene accounts for under half, and the cause of the remainder is not known. Across this sample there are around 78,000 clones, with 85% to 95% seen only once. Clones ranked in the top ten supply roughly 2.5% of the sample. The specimen comprised peripheral blood, sampled in the second trimester of pregnancy. All receptors come from a female donor with multiple sclerosis, enrolled in a pregnancy study.

This chain links TRBV5-1 with TRBJ1-4; D might be TRBD1 (6 bases). The CDR3 totals 15 residues. Germline lookup yields CDR1 SGHRS and CDR2 YFSETQ. Trimming removed 0 bases from V and 5 bases from J, with 11 bases in between. The CDR3 loop is CASSLVAGANEKLFF. DNA of the CDR3: TGCGCCAGCAGCTTGGTGGCAGGGGCCAATGAAAAACTGTTTTTT.

The chain joins TRBV7-9 to TRBJ1-2, with a weak D call TRBD1 (5 bases). Germline V gives CDR1 SEHNR, CDR2 FQNEAQ (reference sequence). Trimming removed 8 bases at V and 6 bases at J, with 16 bases between. The CDR3 contains 13 residues. Here the CDR3 DNA reads TGTGCCAGCCGCGGGGGGAGGGAAGATGGCTACACCTTC. This gives the protein CASRGGREDGYTF.

The genes are TRBV18 and TRBJ2-5; D is possibly TRBD1 (6 bases). The CDR3 has 15 amino acids. Germline assignment: CDR1 KGHSH and CDR2 LQKENI. V was trimmed by 0 bases and J by 3 bases, leaving 11 bases between them. The CDR3 reads CASSPPGTRKETQYF. CDR3 nucleotides: TGTGCCAGCTCACCACCCGGGACAAGGAAAGAGACCCAGTACTTC.

V and J are TRBV4-1 and TRBJ2-7, with 8 bases that match TRBD2. In germline, CDR1 is MGHRA, CDR2 YSYEKL. The CDR3 is 16 residues long. After removal of 4 bases from V and 4 bases from J, the junction contained 12 bases not matched to a gene. The CDR3 DNA sequence: TGCGCCAGCAGCCTTATGACTAGCGATTTCGGTTACGAGCAGTACTTC. This translates into CASSLMTSDFGYEQYF.

The chain uses TRBV7-2 and TRBJ2-3; 7 bases agree with TRBD2. The CDR3 contains 15 residues. Germline loops: CDR1 SGHTA, CDR2 FQGNSA. After removal of 3 bases from V and 2 bases from J, the junction contained 5 bases not matched to a gene. CDR3 residues: CASSFGGGNTDTQYF. DNA of the CDR3: TGTGCCAGCAGCTTTGGCGGGGGTAACACAGATACGCAGTATTTT.

CDR3 sequence (DNA): TGTGCCAGCAGCCGGAACCTGGGACAGGATAATTCACCCCTCCACTTT. Encoded protein: CASSRNLGQDNSPLHF. The chain joins TRBV5-4 to TRBJ1-6; 8 bases fit TRBD1. Per the germline V gene, CDR1 is SGHNT and CDR2 is YYREEE (reference sequence). V trimming: 4 bases; J trimming: 5 bases; junction bases outside the gene matches: 8. The CDR3 is 16 residues long. The variable domain in full, with the rest retrieved from reference TRBV5-4 and TRBJ1-6, is ETGVTQSPTHLIKTRGQQVTLRCSSQSGHNTVSWYQQALGQGPQFIFQYYREEENGRGNFPPRFSGLQFPNYSSELNVNALELDDSALYLCASSRNLGQDNSPLHFGNGTRLTVT.

This clone was observed a few times. J is TRBJ1-5 and V is TRBV2; D is undetermined. Germline V gene lookup returns CDR1 SNHLY and CDR2 FYNNEI. This CDR3 region has 14 residues. Trimming took off 8 bases at V and 0 bases at J, with 11 bases between the two ends. CDR3: CASGREVSNQPQHF. DNA of the CDR3: TGTGCCAGCGGGAGAGAAGTTAGCAATCAGCCCCAGCATTTT.

The chain carries TRBV5-8 and TRBJ1-1; no definite D call. Germline V gene sequence: CDR1 SGHTS, CDR2 YDEGEE. The CDR3 sequence is 9 residues long. Trimming cost V 3 bases and J 14 bases, with 8 bases left between them. This chain's CDR3 is CASSYGSFF. The CDR3 nucleotides are TGTGCCAGCAGCTACGGTTCGTTCTTT.

V and J are TRBV7-9 and TRBJ1-3; D call uncertain. Germline CDR1 SEHNR, CDR2 FQNEAQ (reference sequence). The CDR3 has 13 residues. Between the trimmed V and J ends, which lost 6 bases and 0 bases, there was a span of 6 bases. The CDR3 is CASRTSSGNTIYF. CDR3 in DNA: TGTGCCAGCAGAACGAGCTCTGGAAACACCATATATTTT.

This clone was counted between two and nine times. This sequence joins TRBV5-1 and TRBJ2-2, with D hard to call. The CDR3 is 13 residues long. CDR1 and CDR2 (germline): SGHRS, YFSETQ. V lost 4 bases to trimming and J lost 1 base, with 5 bases between them. CDR3 in amino acids: CASSLMNTGELFF. The CDR3 nucleotides are TGCGCCAGCAGCCTTATGAACACCGGGGAGCTGTTTTTT.

The gene calls are TRBV2 and TRBJ2-1; 8 positions match TRBD1. The germline V gene encodes CDR1 SNHLY and CDR2 FYNNEI. The J segment lost 3 bases and the V segment lost 5 bases, leaving 3 bases of the junction unmatched. This CDR3 is built from 14 residues. The CDR3 DNA reads as TGTGCCAGCAGTCGGACAGGGATCTACAATGAGCAGTTCTTC. It specifies CASSRTGIYNEQFF.

The V gene is TRBV6-5, the J gene TRBJ2-2, with D maybe TRBD2 (6 bases). Trimming removed 4 bases from V and 1 base from J, with 13 bases in between. CDR1 is MNHEY, CDR2 SVGAGI, per germline. This CDR3 comprises 16 residues. The CDR3 coding sequence is TGTGCCAGCAGTTCCGGGGGTACAGGGAACACCGGGGAGCTGTTTTTT. This translates into CASSSGGTGNTGELFF.

CDR3 sequence: CASSFRGPGTLAKNIQYF. The CDR3 DNA follows: TGTGCCAGCAGTTTCAGGGGGCCTGGTACGTTAGCCAAAAACATTCAGTACTTC. The J gene is TRBJ2-4, the V gene TRBV27, with 8 bases matching TRBD1. Germline V gives CDR1 MNHEY, CDR2 SMNVEV (reference sequence). The CDR3 spans 18 residues. V lost 3 bases and J lost 0; bases outside the gene matches: 10.

CDR3 nucleotide sequence: TGTGCCAGCAGGCCTCATGGGGGGGACACTGAAGCTTTCTTT. This encodes CASRPHGGDTEAFF. J is TRBJ1-1 and V is TRBV6-5; weak D call: TRBD1 (5 bases). Germline V CDR1 and CDR2: MNHEY, SVGAGI. The CDR3 is made up of 14 amino acids. V lost 6 bases to trimming and J lost 3 bases, with 14 bases between them.

This clone showed up just a few times. The CDR3 DNA sequence: TGTGCCAGCAGAGACGGACTAGCAGGCGAGCAGTACTTC. It specifies CASRDGLAGEQYF. V and J are TRBV2 and TRBJ2-7, with TRBD2 matching over 8 bases. The length of the CDR3 is 13 residues. CDR1 is SNHLY and CDR2 is FYNNEI in the germline V gene. V lost 6 bases and J lost 6; bases outside the gene matches: 7. Complete variable domain (other parts from reference TRBV2 and TRBJ2-7): EPEVTQTPSHQVTQMGQEVILRCVPISNHLYFYWYRQILGQKVEFLVSFYNNEISEKSEIFDDQFSVERPDGSNFTLKIRSTKLEDSAMYFCASRDGLAGEQYFGPGTRLTVT.

The rearrangement links TRBV18 to TRBJ2-3; TRBD2 matches 8 bases. The CDR3 is 16 residues long. After removal of 6 bases from V and 9 bases from J, the junction contained 17 bases not matched to a gene. Germline V gene sequence: CDR1 KGHSH, CDR2 LQKENI. This CDR3 is CASSASGGLGDRTQYF. As DNA, the CDR3 is TGTGCCAGCTCGGCGAGCGGGGGCCTGGGGGATAGAACGCAGTATTTT.

J is TRBJ1-5 and V is TRBV6-5, with no clear D. CDR3 length: 15 residues. The germline V gene has CDR1 MNHEY and CDR2 SVGAGI. The V end was cut by 6 bases, the J end by 4 bases, with 16 bases between. The DNA of the CDR3 is TGTGCCAGCAGCACCGAGGCTCTGCCTAATCAGCCCCAGCATTTT. The encoded protein is CASSTEALPNQPQHF.

V gene TRBV2 combines with J gene TRBJ2-3, with a possible D match to TRBD1 (6 bases). V lost 4 bases and J 5 bases, leaving 10 bases between the germline ends. The V gene's germline CDR1 is SNHLY and CDR2 FYNNEI. The CDR3 has 13 residues. The CDR3, as DNA: TGTGCCAGCAGTGGGCAGGGGAGAGATACGCAGTATTTT. The encoded protein is CASSGQGRDTQYF.